This TCR beta chain originates from a study of immune characterization of retroperitoneal liposarcoma (dated by TCRdb to about 2019). The CDR3, from cysteine to phenylalanine, totals 14 residues. The entry retains the CDR3 DNA only, 42 bases that are in frame from base 1. CDR1 and CDR2, looked up from the germline V gene, are SGHVS and FQNEAQ. The library was obtained by PCR. These reads were obtained on a NextSeq 500. The raw public data were reprocessed by TCRdb itself: fastp quality trimming at Q25, MiXCR clonotype calling, in-frame beta chains only. One record per CDR3 amino acid sequence lists the most common genes and DNA. The sample data list about 8,000 distinct CDR3 sequences, and roughly 45% of these were observed just once. The biggest ten clones account for 8.5% to 12% of the sample. With regard to this clonotype: This clone's antigen is unknown. There are no base qualities to consult, and no much larger clone falls within one base.

This TCR was sampled from a male donor with retroperitoneal liposarcoma. The sequence is built from TRBV7-8 and TRBJ2-5; the junction holds 9 bases that match TRBD1. The J call may not be correct, given that the DNA end is closer to TRBJ2-7. Sample: tumor tissue. The CDR3 region has the sequence CASNPIGTGNEQYF. The DNA is TGTGCCAGCAACCCAATAGGGACAGGGAACGAGCAGTACTTC.